Each of the 23 T cell receptor beta chains below was sequenced from the same sample in a study of response to subunit inactivated influenza vaccine (dated 2018 in TCRdb). The library was obtained by RT-PCR. TCRdb lists the instrument as Illumina HiSeq 2500. The public reads were quality trimmed at Q25 with fastp and then assembled into clones with MiXCR by TCRdb, keeping productive beta chains. Here each entry gathers all rows of one CDR3 protein and keeps the most common genes and DNA. The sample records 800,000 or so distinct CDR3 sequences, less than 25% of which are singletons. The ten largest clones add up to about a tenth of the sample. The input for sequencing was PBMCs from blood, taken 5 to 6 days after vaccination. The receptors originated from a man aged 50 or older who received an inactivated influenza vaccine. Donor details come from another sample of the same person, matched by shared clones.

This chain uses TRBV7-2 with TRBJ2-1; D uncertain. Germline V gene lookup returns CDR1 SGHTA and CDR2 FQGNSA. The CDR3 is 16 residues long. V dropped 1 base and J dropped 6 bases, with 16 bases sitting between them. CDR3 DNA: TGTGCCAGCAGCTTAGATGAAGGGTTTCTGGTCAATGAGCAGTTCTTC. This sequence encodes CASSLDEGFLVNEQFF.

There are a few counts of this clonotype. The chain carries TRBV24-1 and TRBJ2-7; 9 nucleotides line up with TRBD1. The CDR3 is made up of 14 amino acids. The J segment lost 6 bases and the V segment lost 3 bases, leaving 5 bases of the junction unmatched. CDR1 and CDR2 (germline): KGHDR, SFDVKD. The CDR3 DNA follows: TGTGCCACCAGTGATCCCCGGACAGGGGCCGAGCAGTACTTC. Translating gives CATSDPRTGAEQYF.

J is TRBJ2-7 and V is TRBV6-2 or TRBV6-3; possibly TRBD1 or TRBD2 for D (7 bases each). The CDR3 contains 18 residues. Trimming pared 10 bases from V and 3 bases from J, leaving 31 bases between. The germline V gene has CDR1 MNHEY and CDR2 SVGEGT. This chain's CDR3 is CATTRQGGGSSVVYEQYF. The CDR3 nucleotides are TGTGCCACCACTCGTCAGGGGGGGGGATCGTCGGTGGTCTACGAGCAGTACTTC.

This clonotype was observed a few times. The CDR3 reads CASSLDGGVGTSRTGANVLTF. CDR3 DNA: TGCGCCAGCAGCTTGGATGGCGGGGTAGGGACTAGCCGGACTGGGGCCAACGTCCTGACTTTC. This chain joins TRBV5-1 and TRBJ2-6; 9 bases are a match to TRBD2. This CDR3 spans 21 amino acids. The germline V gene has CDR1 SGHRS and CDR2 YFSETQ. Trimming took 0 bases from V and 2 from J; bases not matched to a gene: 15.

This clonotype was counted only a few times. The chain employs TRBV7-9 and TRBJ2-1; 14 positions agree with TRBD2. Losses at the gene ends were 5 bases for V and 10 bases for J; bases not matched to a gene: 13. The CDR3 spans 17 residues. The germline V gene encodes CDR1 SEHNR and CDR2 FQNEAQ (reference sequence). The CDR3 bases are TGTGCCAGCAGCCCCGGGACTAGCGGGAGACCTGTGAGGGAGCAGTTCTTC. Amino acid sequence: CASSPGTSGRPVREQFF.

In its sample, this clonotype was seen many times. The chain is built from TRBV20-1 and TRBJ2-7; the D is unclear. The germline gives CDR1 DFQATT, CDR2 SNEGSKA (reference sequence). The V and J ends lost 1 base and 9 bases respectively, with 10 bases between them. This CDR3 is built from 11 residues. The CDR3: CSARVAERQYF. Written as DNA, the CDR3 is TGCAGTGCTAGAGTGGCGGAGCGGCAGTACTTC.

The chain employs TRBV29-1 and TRBJ2-1; D may correspond to TRBD1 or TRBD2 (5 bases each). The length of the CDR3 is 11 residues. V was trimmed by 5 bases and J by 9 bases, leaving 11 bases between them. Germline CDR1 reads SQVTM; CDR2 reads ANQGSEA. Here the CDR3 DNA reads TGCAGCGTTACCAGGGACGGTGAGCAGTTCTTC. Encoded protein: CSVTRDGEQFF.

This clonotype was counted only a few times. The J gene is TRBJ1-5, the V gene TRBV20-1; 11 bases map to TRBD1. This CDR3 has 15 amino acids. The V segment lost 6 bases and the J segment 9 bases; nucleotides outside the gene matches: 13. Germline-derived CDR1 and CDR2 are DFQATT and SNEGSKA (reference sequence). Here the CDR3 reads CSAIPGQGGRVPQHF. Here the CDR3 DNA reads TGCAGTGCGATTCCGGGACAGGGGGGCAGAGTGCCCCAGCATTTT.

The chain's CDR3 is CASSQVAGGASYEQYF. The CDR3 coding sequence is TGCGCCAGCAGCCAAGTGGCTGGCGGTGCTAGCTACGAGCAGTACTTC. The chain uses TRBV4-3 and TRBJ2-7; D gene unclear. Germline CDR1 and CDR2: LGHNA and YSLEER. V was shortened by 1 base and J by 3 bases, with 16 bases between the two germline ends. CDR3 size: 16 residues.

This clonotype was counted many times. The gene calls are TRBV11-1 and TRBJ2-1; 9 nucleotides line up with TRBD1. V shed 5 bases and J 8 bases; nucleotides not matched to a gene: 7. The CDR3 runs to 14 residues. CDR1 SGHAT and CDR2 FQDESV come from the germline V gene (reference sequence). The CDR3 reads CASSPGTGSDEQFF. DNA of the CDR3: TGTGCCAGCAGCCCCGGGACAGGGAGCGATGAGCAGTTCTTC.

This clonotype showed up just a few times. The gene calls are TRBV12-3 or TRBV12-4 and TRBJ1-3; no definite D call. The CDR3 contains 14 residues. Trimming removed 3 bases at V and 2 bases at J, with 8 bases between. The CDR3 protein is CASSFFQPGNTIYF. For the CDR3, the DNA is TGTGCCAGCAGTTTTTTCCAGCCTGGAAACACCATATATTTT.

This clonotype was observed a handful of times. V usage is TRBV28 and J usage is TRBJ2-7; 9 bases are shared with TRBD1. Looked up from germline, CDR1 is MDHEN and CDR2 is SYDVKM. The CDR3 contains 13 residues. Trimming removed 3 bases from V and 10 bases from J; junction bases left unmatched: 7. CDR3 in amino acids: CASSLTGTGYQYF. Here the CDR3 DNA reads TGTGCCAGCAGTTTGACCGGGACAGGGTATCAGTACTTC.

In the case of this clonotype: A read error is possible here, since a much larger clone lies one base away. The rearrangement uses TRBV7-9 and TRBJ2-5; weak D call: TRBD1 (6 bases). The CDR3 consists of 13 residues. CDR1 SEHNR and CDR2 FQNEAQ come from the germline V gene (reference sequence). Trimming pared 3 bases from V and 4 bases from J, leaving 9 bases between. The CDR3 loop is CASSFAGVETQYF. The CDR3 nucleotides are TGTGCCAGCAGCTTCGCAGGGGTAGAGACCCAGTACTTC. Full variable domain (rest looked up from reference TRBV7-9 and TRBJ2-5): DTGVSQNPRHKITKRGQNVTFRCDPISEHNRLYWYRQTLGQGPEFLTYFQNEAQLEKSRLLSDRFSAERPKGSFSTLEIQRTEQGDSAMYLCASSFAGVETQYFGPGTRLLVL.

Many counts were recorded for this clonotype. This sequence joins TRBV7-2 and TRBJ1-2; 8 bases agree with TRBD1. J lost 3 bases, V lost 5 bases, and 2 bases had no gene match. Germline V lookup: CDR1 SGHTA, CDR2 FQGNSA. This CDR3 comprises 13 residues. CDR3 bases: TGTGCCAGCAGCCCGGACAGGGACTATGGCTACACCTTC. Protein sequence: CASSPDRDYGYTF.

This clonotype came up a few times. The chain joins TRBV7-2 to TRBJ2-7; TRBD2 might be the D (6 bases). The CDR3 sequence is 16 residues long. Germline lookup yields CDR1 SGHTA and CDR2 FQGNSA. V lost 5 bases and J 4 bases, leaving 21 bases between the germline ends. CDR3 in amino acids: CASSLSPTRFHYEQYF. CDR3 DNA sequence: TGTGCCAGCAGCCTTAGCCCGACTAGGTTCCATTACGAGCAGTACTTC.

A few counts support this clonotype. The V gene is TRBV4-3, the J gene TRBJ2-7; D unclear. Germline V CDR1 and CDR2: LGHNA, YSLEER. The CDR3 runs to 15 residues. The V end was cut by 0 bases, the J end by 3 bases, with 12 bases between. The CDR3 sequence is CASSQDFTDHYEQYF. In nucleotides, the CDR3 is TGCGCCAGCAGCCAAGATTTTACGGACCACTACGAGCAGTACTTC.

The CDR3 protein is CASSPEVGPQPQHF. The CDR3 nucleotides are TGCGCCAGCAGCCCCGAGGTAGGCCCTCAGCCCCAGCATTTT. This sequence joins TRBV4-1 and TRBJ1-5; D gene ambiguous. The CDR3 loop spans 14 amino acids. V was pared by 4 bases and J by 6 bases, with 13 bases between. Germline V lookup: CDR1 MGHRA, CDR2 YSYEKL.

This clonotype showed up just a few times. The chain recombines TRBV5-1 with TRBJ1-2, with D perhaps TRBD1 (5 bases). The V gene's germline CDR1 is SGHRS and CDR2 YFSETQ. V was cut by 1 base and J by 8 bases, with 12 bases left in between. This CDR3 has 13 residues. CDR3 sequence: CASSLNGADGYTF. The CDR3 DNA reads TGCGCCAGCAGCTTGAATGGGGCGGACGGCTACACCTTC.

In this sample, this clonotype turned up a few times. The chain combines TRBV6-1 with TRBJ2-3, with TRBD1 identical over 8 bases. V gave up 6 bases and J gave up 5 bases; unmatched junction bases: 7. From germline, CDR1 is MNHNS and CDR2 SASEGT. The CDR3 runs 14 residues. The DNA of the CDR3 is TGTGCCAGCAGAGACAGGGGAGTTATAGATACGCAGTATTTT. This codes for CASRDRGVIDTQYF.

This clonotype was seen repeatedly, ten times or more. The chain employs TRBV27 and TRBJ2-7, with D uncertain. V lost 8 bases, J lost 7 bases, and 12 bases lay in between. This CDR3 comprises 11 residues. Germline CDR1 MNHEY, CDR2 SMNVEV (reference sequence). CDR3 DNA: TGTGCCAGCCCTCTACTGGAGGAGCAGTACTTC. Translated: CASPLLEEQYF.

The chain couples TRBV9 to TRBJ2-7; 8 bases match TRBD1. The CDR3 is made up of 15 amino acids. Germline values: CDR1 SGDLS, CDR2 YYNGEE. Trimming removed 4 bases from V and 0 bases from J; junction bases left unmatched: 6. The CDR3 DNA is TGTGCCAGCAGCCCCGGACAGGGATACTCCTACGAGCAGTACTTC. This sequence encodes CASSPGQGYSYEQYF.

This clonotype was recorded a few times. This chain connects TRBV5-1 to TRBJ2-7; D unclear. This CDR3 has 14 residues. CDR1 and CDR2 from the germline V gene are SGHRS and YFSETQ. V gave up 1 base and J gave up 2 bases, with 10 bases separating them. This CDR3 reads CASSLLGRTYEQYF. The CDR3 bases are TGCGCCAGCAGCTTGTTAGGCAGAACCTACGAGCAGTACTTC.

A few counts support this clonotype. The V call is TRBV9, the J call TRBJ2-1; weak D call: TRBD2 (6 bases). The CDR3 consists of 13 residues. Germline CDR1 SGDLS, CDR2 YYNGEE. V gave up 5 bases and J gave up 5 bases, with 11 bases separating them. For the CDR3, the DNA is TGTGCCAGCAGGAGGGGACTCGACAATGAGCAGTTCTTC. This sequence encodes CASRRGLDNEQFF. The full variable domain, with the rest looked up from reference TRBV9 and TRBJ2-1, is DSGVTQTPKHLITATGQRVTLRCSPRSGDLSVYWYQQSLDQGLQFLIQYYNGEERAKGNILERFSAQQFPDLHSELNLSSLELGDSALYFCASRRGLDNEQFFGPGTRLTVL.